The 16 T cell receptor beta chains given below trace back to one sample, sequenced in a study of T cells expressing NK-cell markers. TCRdb re-called the 5' RACE reads and shows each CDR3 protein once, DNA omitted. The sample totals around 380,000 distinct CDR3 sequences. Sequenced sample: blood T cells: a sorted CD56 or NKG2C T cell subset, CD4+ or CD8+ T cells, or bulk PBMC T cells (not recorded which). Source of these receptors: a woman aged 50 to 65 in good health.

The rearrangement joins TRBV5-5 to TRBJ2-2; the D gene TCRdb calls, TRBD2, cannot be checked with no DNA. The CDR3 runs 18 residues. Germline values: CDR1 SGHKS, CDR2 YYEKEE (reference sequence). This CDR3 reads CASSLSALAGGQTGELFF.

The genes are TRBV7-9 and TRBJ1-1. This CDR3 contains 16 residues. Germline V gives CDR1 SEHNR, CDR2 FQNEAQ (reference sequence). The CDR3: CASSLDRFGGNTEAFF.

V is TRBV10-1 and J is TRBJ2-3; TCRdb calls TRBD2, which cannot be checked without DNA. The CDR3 runs 17 residues. Looked up from germline, CDR1 is WNHNN and CDR2 is SYGVQD (reference sequence). The CDR3 loop is CASSSGTSKISTDTQYF.

The chain employs TRBV10-2 and TRBJ1-4; TCRdb names TRBD1, which stays unverified in the absence of DNA. From germline, CDR1 is WSHSY and CDR2 SAAADI. The CDR3 consists of 13 residues. The CDR3 is CASSEQANEKLFF.

The V call is TRBV19, the J call TRBJ1-1. Per the germline V gene, CDR1 is LNHDA and CDR2 is SQIVND (reference sequence). The CDR3 is made up of 14 amino acids. CDR3 residues: CASSQAAMNTEAFF.

The genes are TRBV29-1 and TRBJ1-1; TCRdb's assignment of TRBD1 cannot be checked, as there is no DNA. Germline-derived CDR1 and CDR2 are SQVTM and ANQGSEA. The CDR3 is 15 residues long. The CDR3 spells CSVEDRTDPYTEAFF.

The chain is built from TRBV3-1 and TRBJ1-6. The CDR3 consists of 15 residues. Per the germline V gene, CDR1 is LGHDT and CDR2 is YNNKEL (reference sequence). CDR3 protein: CASSQTRGSNSPLHF.

The chain links TRBV5-1 to TRBJ2-3; TCRdb's D call of TRBD2 is untestable without DNA. The CDR3 length is 15 residues. Germline V gene data show CDR1 as SGHRS and CDR2 as YFSETQ. CDR3 amino acids: CASSLVSGEADTQYF.

The chain combines TRBV7-8 with TRBJ2-7; TCRdb indicates TRBD2, and absent DNA this call remains unverified. The CDR3 is made up of 14 amino acids. Germline-derived CDR1 and CDR2 are SGHVS and FQNEAQ. The CDR3 spells CASSFSRGDYEQYF. Looking up the rest from reference TRBV7-8 and TRBJ2-7 gives the full variable domain: GAGVSQSPRYKVAKRGQDVALRCDPISGHVSLFWYQQALGQGPEFLTYFQNEAQLDKSGLPSDRFFAERPEGSVSTLKIQRTQQEDSAVYLCASSFSRGDYEQYFGPGTRLTVT.

This chain links TRBV29-1 with TRBJ2-3; the D call from TCRdb, TRBD1, cannot be confirmed without DNA. CDR1 and CDR2 from the germline V gene are SQVTM and ANQGSEA. This CDR3 is built from 13 residues. This CDR3 reads CSETGTSTDTQYF.

The chain couples TRBV4-1 to TRBJ2-1; TCRdb's D gene call, TRBD1, goes unchecked for lack of DNA. CDR3 size: 14 residues. The germline V gene encodes CDR1 MGHRA and CDR2 YSYEKL. The CDR3 loop reads CASSPRDRGNEQFF.

This chain uses TRBV27 with TRBJ2-3; the TRBD2 assignment by TCRdb is unverifiable without DNA. This CDR3 region has 15 residues. Germline loops: CDR1 MNHEY, CDR2 SMNVEV (reference sequence). The CDR3 spells CASSPSGILSDTQYF.

V and J are TRBV29-1 and TRBJ2-7. The germline gives CDR1 SQVTM, CDR2 ANQGSEA. CDR3 length: 13 residues. CDR3 amino acids: CSVNTRSSYEQYF.

This chain connects TRBV5-1 to TRBJ2-6; TCRdb's D call, TRBD1, is unchecked because there is no DNA. CDR1 is SGHRS and CDR2 is YFSETQ in the germline V gene. The CDR3 extends over 15 amino acids. Here the CDR3 reads CASSVGGGLANVLTF.

The V call is TRBV4-1, the J call TRBJ1-2; the TRBD1 assignment by TCRdb is unverifiable without DNA. Germline V gene lookup returns CDR1 MGHRA and CDR2 YSYEKL. This CDR3 comprises 15 residues. CDR3 sequence reads: CASSLLGQGNYGYTF.

The genes are TRBV27 and TRBJ1-5; TCRdb outputs TRBD1, but without DNA this stays unchecked. CDR3 length equals 16 residues. The V gene's germline CDR1 is MNHEY and CDR2 SMNVEV (reference sequence). The CDR3 reads CASSSTGGAGFRPQHF.